The rows below give T cell receptor beta chains drawn from one sample of a study of blood T cell repertoires in COVID-19. Some clones are missing from TCRdb's copy, which holds only in-frame ones; the method was immunoSEQ multiplex PCR. Among about 24,000 clones listed, roughly nine tenths were seen once. The sequencing input was peripheral blood. The origin of the receptors is a man aged 65-85 years with acute or convalescent COVID-19. Both conserved end residues are part of each CDR3. The D gene is left open where the match is weak. Only some rows state a clone size, as once, few, many or a class for expanded clones.

CDR3 DNA | CDR3 protein | J gene | clone size | V gene | D gene
TGTGCCAGCTCAAGGGACAGGTATACGCAGTATTTT | CASSRDRYTQYF | TRBJ2-3 | NA | TRBV18 | TRBD1
TGTGCCAGCAGAGAACGACAGGGCTCCACTGAAGCTTTCTTT | CASRERQGSTEAFF | TRBJ1-1 | NA | TRBV7-9 | TRBD1
TGTGCCAGTGCAGGTCTTCCTCGGACAGATACGCAGTATTTT | CASAGLPRTDTQYF | TRBJ2-3 | NA | TRBV19 | NA
TGTGCCAGCAGCCAAGGCCTTAGGCAGGGGTATGAAAAACTGTTTTTT | CASSQGLRQGYEKLFF | TRBJ1-4 | NA | TRBV3-1/TRBV3-2 | NA
TGTGCCAGCAGTTTGGGACAGGAGAACTATGGCTACACCTTC | CASSLGQENYGYTF | TRBJ1-2 | once | TRBV7-9 | TRBD1
TGTGCCAGCTCACTGCAGGGCCCTACTAATTCACCCCTCCACTTT | CASSLQGPTNSPLHF | TRBJ1-6 | NA | TRBV18 | NA
TGTGCCAGCAGCCAAGATCCAGCCGGGGAGACCCAGTACTTC | CASSQDPAGETQYF | TRBJ2-5 | once | TRBV3-1/TRBV3-2 | NA
TGTGCCAGCAGCGTAGGCGGACAAGACTATGGCTACACCTTC | CASSVGGQDYGYTF | TRBJ1-2 | NA | TRBV9 | NA
TGTGCCAGCAGCCCCCGACTAGCGGGGGGTTACGAGCAGTACTTC | CASSPRLAGGYEQYF | TRBJ2-7 | NA | TRBV5-4 | TRBD2
TGTGCCAGCAGTGATTATACCGGGTCCCGAGCCAATGAGCAGTTCTTC | CASSDYTGSRANEQFF | TRBJ2-1 | NA | TRBV25-1 | NA
TGTGCCAGCAGCTCAAGAGGACTAGCGGGAGGGGGTCAAGAGACCCAGTACTTC | CASSSRGLAGGGQETQYF | TRBJ2-5 | NA | TRBV7-9 | TRBD2
TGTGCCACCAGTGATTTCAGGTCGCCCTACGAGCAGTACTTC | CATSDFRSPYEQYF | TRBJ2-7 | NA | TRBV24-1 | NA
TGTGCCAGCAGCCAGGGCGGGGGTGCCCCAGATACGCAGTATTTT | CASSQGGGAPDTQYF | TRBJ2-3 | NA | TRBV3-1/TRBV3-2 | TRBD2
TGTGCCAGCTCACTATATTCGGGTGACTCTGGAAACACCATATATTTT | CASSLYSGDSGNTIYF | TRBJ1-3 | NA | TRBV18 | NA
TGTGCCAGCGACAAGGGGATGTTGAACACTGAAGCTTTCTTT | CASDKGMLNTEAFF | TRBJ1-1 | NA | TRBV6-6 | NA
TGTGCCAGCAGCTCACGATCGGGCGGGAGCTACGAGCAGTACTTC | CASSSRSGGSYEQYF | TRBJ2-7 | NA | TRBV7-2 | TRBD2
TGTGCCAGCAGTGAATTCGGGACAGCTAACTATGGCTACACCTTC | CASSEFGTANYGYTF | TRBJ1-2 | NA | TRBV2 | TRBD1
TGTGCCAGCAGCTTATCGTTCAGCGATCATAGCAATCAGCCCCAGCATTTT | CASSLSFSDHSNQPQHF | TRBJ1-5 | NA | TRBV7-9 | NA
TGTGCCAGCAGCGTAGGGAGTAGCGGGAGGGCCGTGGACGAGCAGTACTTC | CASSVGSSGRAVDEQYF | TRBJ2-7 | NA | TRBV9 | TRBD2
TGTGCCAGCAGCCAAGATCGGAATGAGCAGTTCTTC | CASSQDRNEQFF | TRBJ2-1 | NA | TRBV4-2 | NA
TGTGCCAGCAGTTTAGGCAGGGGTCCGAGCTCCTATAATTCACCCCTCCACTTT | CASSLGRGPSSYNSPLHF | TRBJ1-6 | NA | TRBV28 | NA
TGTGCCACCAGCAAAGGAGGGGGCGGACAGCCCCAGCATTTT | CATSKGGGGQPQHF | TRBJ1-5 | NA | TRBV15 | TRBD1
TGCGCCAGCAGACCCACAGCGGAAATCGGAGGCTACACCTTC | CASRPTAEIGGYTF | TRBJ1-2 | NA | TRBV5-1 | NA
TGTGCCAGCAGCTTTCTCGGGGGGGACACAGATACGCAGTATTTT | CASSFLGGDTDTQYF | TRBJ2-3 | few | TRBV7-9 | TRBD2
TGTGCCAGCAGCCTTAACTCCTACAATGAGCAGTTCTTC | CASSLNSYNEQFF | TRBJ2-1 | NA | TRBV27 | NA
TGTGCCAGCAGCCCCCAAGAGCGGGGCAATGAGCAGTTCTTC | CASSPQERGNEQFF | TRBJ2-1 | NA | TRBV3-1/TRBV3-2 | TRBD2
TGTGCTAGTGGTTTGGTACGGTTTCTCTATGGCTACACCTTC | CASGLVRFLYGYTF | TRBJ1-2 | NA | TRBV12-5 | NA
TGTGCCAGCAGTGAATTGGAGACAGGGGACGGCTACACCTTC | CASSELETGDGYTF | TRBJ1-2 | NA | TRBV25-1 | TRBD1
TGTGCCAGCAGCCTGAGCTTGATGGTGGAAAAACTGTTTTTT | CASSLSLMVEKLFF | TRBJ1-4 | few | TRBV3-1/TRBV3-2 | NA
TGCAGCGTTGAAGATCCAGGATCGGAGACCCAGTACTTC | CSVEDPGSETQYF | TRBJ2-5 | NA | TRBV29-1 | NA
TGTGCCAGTGCCCTACCCGGACAGAACAATGAAAAACTGTTTTTT | CASALPGQNNEKLFF | TRBJ1-4 | NA | TRBV19 | NA
TGTGCCAGCAGTTTATCGGGGACAGCACATAACTATGGCTACACCTTC | CASSLSGTAHNYGYTF | TRBJ1-2 | NA | TRBV28 | TRBD1
TGTGCCAGCAGCCAGGGGCGGACTAGCGGGGGTCTCTACGAGCAGTACTTC | CASSQGRTSGGLYEQYF | TRBJ2-7 | NA | TRBV4-2 | TRBD2
TGTGCCATCCCGGGGGGCCCTAACTATGGCTACACCTTC | CAIPGGPNYGYTF | TRBJ1-2 | NA | TRBV11-2 | NA
TGTGCCAGCAGTTTAGGAGCTCACTATGGCTACACCTTC | CASSLGAHYGYTF | TRBJ1-2 | NA | TRBV12-3/TRBV12-4 | NA
TGTGCCAGCAGCCAAGATCTGCCCAGGTCGAACACCGGGGAGCTGTTTTTT | CASSQDLPRSNTGELFF | TRBJ2-2 | NA | TRBV14 | NA
TGTGCCAGCAGCTTGGGTGGTGGGCCAGGCACTGAAGCTTTCTTT | CASSLGGGPGTEAFF | TRBJ1-1 | NA | TRBV5-6 | NA
TGTGCCAGCAGTTTACTACAGGTCGCAGGTACAAATGAGCAGTTCTTC | CASSLLQVAGTNEQFF | TRBJ2-1 | few | TRBV27 | NA
TGTGCCAGCAGCTCGATGGACAGGGTAGAAGCTTTCTTT | CASSSMDRVEAFF | TRBJ1-1 | NA | TRBV7-9 | TRBD1
TGTGCCAGCAGCTTAAGTTCGGTCGGTGGTGAAGCTTTCTTT | CASSLSSVGGEAFF | TRBJ1-1 | once | TRBV7-3 | NA